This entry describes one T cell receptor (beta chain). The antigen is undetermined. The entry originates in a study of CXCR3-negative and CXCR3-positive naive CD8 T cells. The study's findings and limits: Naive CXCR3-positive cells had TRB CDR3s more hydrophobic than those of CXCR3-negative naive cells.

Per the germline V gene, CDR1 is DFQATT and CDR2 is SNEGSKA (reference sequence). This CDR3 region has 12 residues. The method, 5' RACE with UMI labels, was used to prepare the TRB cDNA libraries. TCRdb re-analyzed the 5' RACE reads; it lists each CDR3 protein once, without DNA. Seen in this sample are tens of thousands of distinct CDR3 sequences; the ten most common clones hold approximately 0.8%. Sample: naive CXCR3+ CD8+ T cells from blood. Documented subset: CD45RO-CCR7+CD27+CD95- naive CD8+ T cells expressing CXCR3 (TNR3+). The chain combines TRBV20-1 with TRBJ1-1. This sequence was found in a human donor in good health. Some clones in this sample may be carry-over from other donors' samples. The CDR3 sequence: CSAREIRTEAFF.